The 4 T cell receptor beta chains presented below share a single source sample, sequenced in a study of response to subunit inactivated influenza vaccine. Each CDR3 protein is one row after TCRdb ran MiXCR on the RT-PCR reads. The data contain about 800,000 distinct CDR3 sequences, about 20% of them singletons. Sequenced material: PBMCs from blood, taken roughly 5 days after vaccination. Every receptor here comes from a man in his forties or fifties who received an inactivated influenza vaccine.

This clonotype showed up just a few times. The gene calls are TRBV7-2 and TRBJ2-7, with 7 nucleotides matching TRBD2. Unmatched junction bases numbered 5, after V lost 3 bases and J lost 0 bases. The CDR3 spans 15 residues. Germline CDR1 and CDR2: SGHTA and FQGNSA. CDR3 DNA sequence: TGTGCCAGCAGCTTCTCTAGCGGTTTCTCCTACGAGCAGTACTTC. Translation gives CASSFSSGFSYEQYF.

The CDR3 loop reads CASSLLGILQETQYF. CDR3 DNA sequence: TGTGCCAGCAGCTTACTCGGAATATTGCAAGAGACCCAGTACTTC. The chain employs TRBV7-9 and TRBJ2-5; D uncertain. Germline loops: CDR1 SEHNR, CDR2 FQNEAQ (reference sequence). The CDR3 is made up of 15 amino acids. Trimming removed 2 bases from V and 2 bases from J, with 12 bases in between.

The CDR3 nucleotides are TGTGCCAGCAGAATAAGACAGGACACTGAAGCTTTCTTT. Residues: CASRIRQDTEAFF. This sequence joins TRBV2 and TRBJ1-1; the D gene is possibly TRBD1 (6 bases). The germline V gene has CDR1 SNHLY and CDR2 FYNNEI. CDR3 size: 13 residues. Trimming cost V 6 bases and J 3 bases, with 11 bases left between them.

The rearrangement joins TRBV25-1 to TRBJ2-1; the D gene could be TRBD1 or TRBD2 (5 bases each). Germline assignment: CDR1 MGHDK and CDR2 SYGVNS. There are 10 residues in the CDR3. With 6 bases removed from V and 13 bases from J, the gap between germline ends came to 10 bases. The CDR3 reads CASSWDRQFF. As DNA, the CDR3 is TGTGCCAGCAGCTGGGACCGACAGTTCTTC.